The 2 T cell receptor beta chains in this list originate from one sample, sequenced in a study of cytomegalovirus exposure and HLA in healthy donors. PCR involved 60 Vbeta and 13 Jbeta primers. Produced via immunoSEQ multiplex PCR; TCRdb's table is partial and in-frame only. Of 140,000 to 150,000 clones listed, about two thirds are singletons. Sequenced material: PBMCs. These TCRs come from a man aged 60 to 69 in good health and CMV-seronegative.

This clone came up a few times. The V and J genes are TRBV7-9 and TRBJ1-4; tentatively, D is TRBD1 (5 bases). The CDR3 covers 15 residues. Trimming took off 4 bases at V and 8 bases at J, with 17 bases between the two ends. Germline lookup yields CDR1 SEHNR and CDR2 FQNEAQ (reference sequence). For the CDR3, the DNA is TGTGCCAGCAGCTATTATGGGACTCGGGACGAAAAACTGTTTTTT. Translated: CASSYYGTRDEKLFF. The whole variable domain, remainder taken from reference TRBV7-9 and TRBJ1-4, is DTGVSQNPRHKITKRGQNVTFRCDPISEHNRLYWYRQTLGQGPEFLTYFQNEAQLEKSRLLSDRFSAERPKGSFSTLEIQRTEQGDSAMYLCASSYYGTRDEKLFFGSGTQLSVL.

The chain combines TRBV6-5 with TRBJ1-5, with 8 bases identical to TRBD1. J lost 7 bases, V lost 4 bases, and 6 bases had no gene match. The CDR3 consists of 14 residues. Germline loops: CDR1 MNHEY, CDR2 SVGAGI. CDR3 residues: CASSWAGGRQPQHF. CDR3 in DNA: TGTGCCAGCAGTTGGGCAGGGGGCCGGCAGCCCCAGCATTTT.